These 11 T cell receptor beta chains came from one sample sequenced in a study of Graves' ophthalmopathy and Graves' hyperthyroidism. The sequenced template was RNA, covering the TCR beta CDR3 region. RT-PCR with HTBI primers came first, then second-round multiplex PCR. TCRdb processed the multiplex PCR reads anew with MiXCR; each CDR3 protein has one entry. The table includes hundreds of thousands of distinct CDR3 sequences, 21% detected once. Sequencing used peripheral blood. Every receptor here comes from a woman between 18 and 29 years old with stable Graves' hyperthyroidism.

This clonotype was detected many times. CDR3 residues: CASSSGTGAGNTIYF. CDR3 coding DNA: TGTGCCAGCAGTTCCGGGACAGGGGCTGGAAACACCATATATTTT. This chain links TRBV12-3 or TRBV12-4 with TRBJ1-3; 10 bases agree with TRBD1. CDR3 size: 15 residues. The V gene end was trimmed by 4 bases and the J gene end by 2 bases; junction bases not matched to a gene: 2.

This clonotype was seen ten or more times. This chain connects TRBV6-5 to TRBJ2-7; possibly TRBD2 for D (5 bases). The CDR3 consists of 11 residues. The germline V and J ends were trimmed by 8 bases and 3 bases, with 8 bases remaining between them. The germline V gene has CDR1 MNHEY and CDR2 SVGAGI. The CDR3 DNA sequence: TGTGCCAGCGGGAGAGACTACGAGCAGTACTTC. This translates into CASGRDYEQYF.

This clonotype has only a few counts. V gene TRBV25-1 combines with J gene TRBJ2-6; D not certain. The CDR3 has 17 residues. With 1 base removed from V and 1 base from J, the gap between germline ends came to 11 bases. In germline, CDR1 is MGHDK, CDR2 SYGVNS. For the CDR3, the DNA is TGTGCCAGCAGTGAATCCCTGACCGGGTCTGGGGCCAACGTCCTGACTTTC. Encoded protein: CASSESLTGSGANVLTF.

This clonotype was counted ten times or more. The chain uses TRBV20-1 and TRBJ1-2; TRBD1 matches at 11 bases. In germline, CDR1 is DFQATT, CDR2 SNEGSKA (reference sequence). The CDR3 spans 12 residues. The CDR3: CRAGQGDYGYTF. CDR3 DNA sequence: TGCAGAGCGGGACAGGGGGACTATGGCTACACCTTC.

Regarding this clonotype: At one of its ends the junction is not consistent with the germline gene, which may arise from a read error. This chain joins TRBV12-5 and TRBJ1-2, with D possibly TRBD1 on 6 matching bases. The CDR3 covers 11 residues. Looked up from germline, CDR1 is LGHNT and CDR2 is FRNRAP. The CDR3 reads CATGGLAGESF. DNA of the CDR3: TGTGCTACCGGGGGGCTGGCGGGAGAGAGCTTC.

As regards this clonotype: One junction end does not reproduce the germline sequence, and a read error may be involved. The chain links TRBV6-2 or TRBV6-3 to TRBJ1-6, with 7 bases lining up with TRBD1. Germline CDR1 is MNHEY and CDR2 is SVGEGT. The CDR3 extends over 13 amino acids. The CDR3 loop reads CASSYSDRCEAYF. CDR3 sequence (DNA): TGTGCCAGCAGTTACTCGGACAGGTGTGAGGCCTACTTT.

This clonotype was detected ten times or more. This chain joins TRBV7-9 and TRBJ2-2; tentative D call: TRBD1 (6 bases). This CDR3 is 15 amino acids long. V gave up 4 bases and J gave up 1 base, with 10 bases separating them. Germline V CDR1 and CDR2: SEHNR, FQNEAQ (reference sequence). DNA of the CDR3: TGTGCCAGCAGCTCCACGGACAGGAACACCGGGGAGCTGTTTTTT. It codes for CASSSTDRNTGELFF.

Many counts were recorded for this clonotype. The genes are TRBV7-2 and TRBJ1-1; possible D gene TRBD1, 5 bases. Germline V gives CDR1 SGHTA, CDR2 FQGNSA. V dropped 3 bases and J dropped 7 bases, with 12 bases sitting between them. CDR3 length equals 13 residues. The CDR3 is CASSFGGGIEAFF. CDR3 in DNA: TGTGCCAGCAGCTTCGGTGGGGGGATTGAAGCTTTCTTT.

This clonotype was seen repeatedly, ten times or more. This rearrangement joins TRBV6-1 to TRBJ1-1; TRBD1 is a possible D gene (5 bases). Germline V gene data show CDR1 as MNHNS and CDR2 as SASEGT. The V gene lost 4 bases and the J gene lost 1 base, with 16 bases spanning the gap. This CDR3 contains 16 residues. In DNA, the CDR3 is TGTGCCAGCAGTGTCGGGGGAAAGGGCGCGAACACTGAAGCTTTCTTT. It specifies CASSVGGKGANTEAFF.

The sample holds many counts of this clonotype. The rearrangement uses TRBV24-1 and TRBJ1-2; weak D call: TRBD1 (5 bases). Germline V gene sequence: CDR1 KGHDR, CDR2 SFDVKD. V was pared by 5 bases and J by 8 bases, with 11 bases between. There are 12 residues in the CDR3. The CDR3 protein is CATSAGREGYTF. The CDR3 bases are TGTGCCACCAGTGCCGGCAGGGAAGGCTACACCTTC.

This clonotype was seen many times. The V gene is TRBV19, the J gene TRBJ1-3; D remains ambiguous. The length of the CDR3 is 15 residues. Germline CDR1 reads LNHDA; CDR2 reads SQIVND (reference sequence). Trimming removed 5 bases from V and 0 bases from J, with 11 bases in between. CDR3 protein: CASSEDSGSGNTIYF. The CDR3 nucleotides read TGTGCCAGTAGTGAAGACTCAGGCTCTGGAAACACCATATATTTT. Full variable domain (missing parts from reference TRBV19 and TRBJ1-3): DGGITQSPKYLFRKEGQNVTLSCEQNLNHDAMYWYRQDPGQGLRLIYYSQIVNDFQKGDIAEGYSVSREKKESFPLTVTSAQKNPTAFYLCASSEDSGSGNTIYFGEGSWLTVV.